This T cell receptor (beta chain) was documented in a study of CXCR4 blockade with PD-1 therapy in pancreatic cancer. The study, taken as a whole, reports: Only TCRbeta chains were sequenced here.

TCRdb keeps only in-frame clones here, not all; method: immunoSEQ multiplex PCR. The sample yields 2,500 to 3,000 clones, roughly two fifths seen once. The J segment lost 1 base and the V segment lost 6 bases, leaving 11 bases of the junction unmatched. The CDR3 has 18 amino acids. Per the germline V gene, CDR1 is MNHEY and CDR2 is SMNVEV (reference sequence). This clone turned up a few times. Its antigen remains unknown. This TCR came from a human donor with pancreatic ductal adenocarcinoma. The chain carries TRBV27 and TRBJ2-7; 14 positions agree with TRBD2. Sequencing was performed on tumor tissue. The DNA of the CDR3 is TGTGCCAGCAGGATTATAGGGACTAGCGGGAGAGGTTCCTACGAGCAGTACTTC. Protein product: CASRIIGTSGRGSYEQYF.